The entry below gives a single TCR beta chain sequence along with its context. As processed by the authors: Estimated nucleated cell counts came from reference gene primer amplification. The assay was immunoSEQ multiplex PCR, and TCRdb's table has in-frame clones only and misses some. That table furnishes V, J and clone size, whereas the DNA furnished D and trimming. The sample shows 90,000 to 120,000 clones, approximately 88% of them seen only once. The data were obtained in a study of blood T cell repertoires in COVID-19. Study-wide context: Italy, Spain and the United States were the sources of the convalescent and acute COVID-19 samples. T cells, B-cell-depleted T cells, or PBMCs supplied cDNA or gDNA.

The CDR3 covers 15 residues. Germline V gene sequence: CDR1 GTSNPN, CDR2 SVGIG (reference sequence). V was shortened by 4 bases and J by 8 bases, with 23 bases between the two germline ends. The clonotype originates from a human donor in a cohort sampled during active COVID-19. This chain joins TRBV30 and TRBJ1-2; D call uncertain. The sequenced sample consisted of peripheral blood. The CDR3 region is CAWNVVDWSFGGYTF. DNA of the CDR3: TGTGCCTGGAATGTTGTGGACTGGTCGTTCGGGGGCTACACCTTC.